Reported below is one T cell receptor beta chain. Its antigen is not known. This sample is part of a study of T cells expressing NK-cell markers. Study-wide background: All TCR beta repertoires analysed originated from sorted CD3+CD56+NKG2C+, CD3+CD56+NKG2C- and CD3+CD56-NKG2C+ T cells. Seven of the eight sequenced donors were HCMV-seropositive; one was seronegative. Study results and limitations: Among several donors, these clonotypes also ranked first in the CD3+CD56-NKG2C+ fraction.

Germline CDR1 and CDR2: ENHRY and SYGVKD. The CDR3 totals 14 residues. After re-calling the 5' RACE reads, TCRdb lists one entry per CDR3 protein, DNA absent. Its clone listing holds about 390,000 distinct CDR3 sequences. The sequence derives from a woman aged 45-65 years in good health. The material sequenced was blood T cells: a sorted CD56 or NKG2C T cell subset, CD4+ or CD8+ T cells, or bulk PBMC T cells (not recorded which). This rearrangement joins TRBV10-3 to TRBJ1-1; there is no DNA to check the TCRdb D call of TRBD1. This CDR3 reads CAISDRALNTEAFF.